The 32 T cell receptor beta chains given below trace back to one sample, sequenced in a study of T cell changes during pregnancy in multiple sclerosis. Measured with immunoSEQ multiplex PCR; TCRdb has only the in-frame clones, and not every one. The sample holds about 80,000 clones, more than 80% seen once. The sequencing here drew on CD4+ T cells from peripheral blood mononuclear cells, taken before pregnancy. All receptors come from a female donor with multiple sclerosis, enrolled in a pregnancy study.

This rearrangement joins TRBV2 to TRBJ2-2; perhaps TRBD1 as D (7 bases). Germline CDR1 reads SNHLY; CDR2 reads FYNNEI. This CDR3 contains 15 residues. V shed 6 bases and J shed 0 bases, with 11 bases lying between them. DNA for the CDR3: TGTGCCAGCAGGCGGGACAGAACGAACACCGGGGAGCTGTTTTTT. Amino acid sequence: CASRRDRTNTGELFF.

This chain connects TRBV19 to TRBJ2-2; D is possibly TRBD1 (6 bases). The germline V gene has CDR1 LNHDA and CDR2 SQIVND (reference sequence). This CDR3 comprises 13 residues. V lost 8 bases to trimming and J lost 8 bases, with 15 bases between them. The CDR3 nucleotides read TGTGCCAGTGGGGGCTATGGTGAAGGGGAGCTGTTTTTT. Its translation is CASGGYGEGELFF. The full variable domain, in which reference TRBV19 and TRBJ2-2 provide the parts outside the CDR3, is DGGITQSPKYLFRKEGQNVTLSCEQNLNHDAMYWYRQDPGQGLRLIYYSQIVNDFQKGDIAEGYSVSREKKESFPLTVTSAQKNPTAFYLCASGGYGEGELFFGEGSRLTVL.

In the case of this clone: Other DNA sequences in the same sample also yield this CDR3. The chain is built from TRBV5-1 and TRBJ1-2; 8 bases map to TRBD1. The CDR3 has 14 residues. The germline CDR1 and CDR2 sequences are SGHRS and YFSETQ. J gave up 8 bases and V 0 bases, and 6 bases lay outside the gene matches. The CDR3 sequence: CASSLAGTGGGYTF. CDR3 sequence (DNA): TGCGCCAGCAGCTTGGCCGGGACAGGAGGGGGCTACACCTTC. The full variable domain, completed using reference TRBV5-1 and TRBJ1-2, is KAGVTQTPRYLIKTRGQQVTLSCSPISGHRSVSWYQQTPGQGLQFLFEYFSETQRNKGNFPGRFSGRQFSNSRSEMNVSTLELGDSALYLCASSLAGTGGGYTFGSGTRLTVV.

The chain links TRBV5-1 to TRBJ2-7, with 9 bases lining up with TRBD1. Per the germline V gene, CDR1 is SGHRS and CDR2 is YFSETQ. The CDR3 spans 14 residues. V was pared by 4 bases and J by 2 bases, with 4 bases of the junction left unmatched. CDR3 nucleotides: TGCGCCAGCAGCCGGGGGACAGGGACCTACGAGCAGTACTTC. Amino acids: CASSRGTGTYEQYF.

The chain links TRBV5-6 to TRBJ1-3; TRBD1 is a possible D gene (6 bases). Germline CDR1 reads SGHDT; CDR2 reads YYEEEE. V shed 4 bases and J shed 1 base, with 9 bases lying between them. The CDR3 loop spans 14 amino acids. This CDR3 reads CASSRQGSGNTIYF. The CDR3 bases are TGTGCCAGCAGCCGTCAGGGGTCTGGAAACACCATATATTTT.

DNA of the CDR3: TGTGCCAGCAGCTTTTCTAGCGCTGCACCCTACGAGCAGTACTTC. As protein: CASSFSSAAPYEQYF. This chain joins TRBV11-2 and TRBJ2-7, with D possibly matching TRBD2 (6 bases). CDR3 length: 15 amino acids. Germline V gene lookup returns CDR1 SGHAT and CDR2 FQNNGV. The V gene lost 3 bases and the J gene lost 2 bases, with 14 bases spanning the gap.

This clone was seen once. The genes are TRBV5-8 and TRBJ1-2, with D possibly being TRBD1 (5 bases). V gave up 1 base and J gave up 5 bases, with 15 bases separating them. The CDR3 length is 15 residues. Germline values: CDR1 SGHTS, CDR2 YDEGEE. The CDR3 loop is CASSLQGLSGYGYTF. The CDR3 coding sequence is TGTGCCAGCAGCTTGCAGGGATTATCAGGGTATGGCTACACCTTC.

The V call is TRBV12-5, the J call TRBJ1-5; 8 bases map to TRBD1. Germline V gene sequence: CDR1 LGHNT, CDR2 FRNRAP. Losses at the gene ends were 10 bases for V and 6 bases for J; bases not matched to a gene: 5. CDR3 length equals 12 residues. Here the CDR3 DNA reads TGTGCTACCTCGACAGGGGTTCAGCCCCAGCATTTT. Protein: CATSTGVQPQHF.

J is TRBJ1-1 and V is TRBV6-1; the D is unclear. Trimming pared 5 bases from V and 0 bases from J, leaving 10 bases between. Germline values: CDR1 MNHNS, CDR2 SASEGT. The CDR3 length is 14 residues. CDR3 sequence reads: CASSFGLMNTEAFF. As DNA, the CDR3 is TGTGCCAGCAGTTTTGGACTTATGAACACTGAAGCTTTCTTT.

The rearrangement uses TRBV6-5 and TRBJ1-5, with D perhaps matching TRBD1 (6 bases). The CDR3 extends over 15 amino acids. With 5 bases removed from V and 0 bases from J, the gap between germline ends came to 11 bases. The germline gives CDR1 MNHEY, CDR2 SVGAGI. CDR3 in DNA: TGTGCCAGCAGTACCGGACAGTTTAGCAATCAGCCCCAGCATTTT. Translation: CASSTGQFSNQPQHF.

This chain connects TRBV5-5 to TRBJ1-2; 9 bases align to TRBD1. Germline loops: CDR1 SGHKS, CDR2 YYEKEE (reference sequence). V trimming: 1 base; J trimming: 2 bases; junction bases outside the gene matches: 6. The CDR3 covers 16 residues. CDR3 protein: CASSLYGTGLNYGYTF. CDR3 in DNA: TGTGCCAGCAGCTTGTACGGGACAGGGCTCAACTATGGCTACACCTTC.

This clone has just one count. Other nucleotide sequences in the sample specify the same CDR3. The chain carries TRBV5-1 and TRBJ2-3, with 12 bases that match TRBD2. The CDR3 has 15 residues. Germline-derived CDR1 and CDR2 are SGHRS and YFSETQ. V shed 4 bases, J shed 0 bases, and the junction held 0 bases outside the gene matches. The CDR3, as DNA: TGCGCCAGCAGCCTAGCGGGAGGGAGCACAGATACGCAGTATTTT. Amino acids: CASSLAGGSTDTQYF. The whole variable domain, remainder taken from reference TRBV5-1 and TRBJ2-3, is KAGVTQTPRYLIKTRGQQVTLSCSPISGHRSVSWYQQTPGQGLQFLFEYFSETQRNKGNFPGRFSGRQFSNSRSEMNVSTLELGDSALYLCASSLAGGSTDTQYFGPGTRLTVL.

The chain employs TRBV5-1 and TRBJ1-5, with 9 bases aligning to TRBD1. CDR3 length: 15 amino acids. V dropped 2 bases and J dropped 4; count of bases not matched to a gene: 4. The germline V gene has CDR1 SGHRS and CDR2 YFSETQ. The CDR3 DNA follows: TGCGCCAGCAGCTTAGGACAGGGGAGGAATCAGCCCCAGCATTTT. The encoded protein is CASSLGQGRNQPQHF.

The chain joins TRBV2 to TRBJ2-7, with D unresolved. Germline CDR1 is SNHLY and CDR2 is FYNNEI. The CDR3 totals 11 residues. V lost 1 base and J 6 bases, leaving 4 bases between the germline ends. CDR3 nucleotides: TGTGCCAGCAGTGAAGGAGCCGAGCAGTACTTC. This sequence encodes CASSEGAEQYF.

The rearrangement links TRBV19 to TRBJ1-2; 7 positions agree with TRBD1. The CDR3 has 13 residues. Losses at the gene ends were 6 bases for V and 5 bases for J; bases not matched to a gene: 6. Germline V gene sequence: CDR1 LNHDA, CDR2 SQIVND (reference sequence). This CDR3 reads CASSRTGSYGYTF. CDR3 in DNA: TGTGCCAGTAGCCGGACAGGCTCATATGGCTACACCTTC.

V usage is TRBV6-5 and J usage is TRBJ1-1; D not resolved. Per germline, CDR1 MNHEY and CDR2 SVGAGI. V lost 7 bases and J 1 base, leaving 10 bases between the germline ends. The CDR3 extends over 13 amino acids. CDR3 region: CASTRFRNTEAFF. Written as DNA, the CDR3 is TGTGCCAGCACTCGATTTAGGAACACTGAAGCTTTCTTT.

The DNA of the CDR3 is TGTGCCAGCAGTGACAGGGGTAATGAAAAACTGTTTTTT. Translating it yields CASSDRGNEKLFF. The genes are TRBV25-1 and TRBJ1-4; tentatively, D is TRBD1 (6 bases). The length of the CDR3 is 13 residues. CDR1 and CDR2 (germline): MGHDK, SYGVNS. Trimming removed 3 bases from V and 4 bases from J, with 6 bases in between.

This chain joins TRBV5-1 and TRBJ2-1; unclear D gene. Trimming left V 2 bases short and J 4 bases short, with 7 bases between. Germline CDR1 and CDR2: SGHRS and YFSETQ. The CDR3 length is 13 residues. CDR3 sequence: CASSFPEYNEQFF. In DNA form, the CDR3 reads TGCGCCAGCAGCTTCCCTGAGTACAATGAGCAGTTCTTC.

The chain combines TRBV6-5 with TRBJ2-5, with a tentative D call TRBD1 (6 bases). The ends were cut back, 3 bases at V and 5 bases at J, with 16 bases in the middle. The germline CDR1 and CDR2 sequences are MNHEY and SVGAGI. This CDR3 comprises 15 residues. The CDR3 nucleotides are TGTGCCAGCAGTTATTCACAGGGCCCTGGGGAGACCCAGTACTTC. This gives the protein CASSYSQGPGETQYF.

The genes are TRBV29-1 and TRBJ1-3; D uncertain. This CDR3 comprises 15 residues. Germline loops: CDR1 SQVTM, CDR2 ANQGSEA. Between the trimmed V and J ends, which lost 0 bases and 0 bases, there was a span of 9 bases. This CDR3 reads CSVEEVPGSGNTIYF. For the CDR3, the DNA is TGCAGCGTTGAAGAAGTCCCCGGCTCTGGAAACACCATATATTTT.

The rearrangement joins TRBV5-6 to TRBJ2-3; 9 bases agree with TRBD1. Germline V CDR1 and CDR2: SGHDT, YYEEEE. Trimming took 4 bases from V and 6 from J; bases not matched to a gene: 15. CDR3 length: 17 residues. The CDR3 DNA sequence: TGTGCCAGCAGCACCTCAAACAGGGGGCGCCCTGAGGATACGCAGTATTTT. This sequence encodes CASSTSNRGRPEDTQYF.

DNA of the CDR3: TGCGCCAGCAGCTCCGGACTAGCGGGGGGGTCCCGGACAGATACGCAGTATTTT. This sequence encodes CASSSGLAGGSRTDTQYF. The V gene is TRBV5-1, the J gene TRBJ2-3, with 15 bases aligning to TRBD2. The CDR3 is 18 residues long. V shed 3 bases and J 3 bases; nucleotides not matched to a gene: 8. Germline values: CDR1 SGHRS, CDR2 YFSETQ.

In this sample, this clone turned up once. DNA of the CDR3: TGTGCCAGCAGCCAACGACATTCGAACACTGAAGCTTTCTTT. Amino acid sequence: CASSQRHSNTEAFF. V and J are TRBV14 and TRBJ1-1; unclear D gene. V lost 2 bases to trimming and J lost 1 base, with 8 bases between them. CDR1 SGHDN and CDR2 FVKESK come from the germline V gene. CDR3 size: 14 residues. Looking up the rest from reference TRBV14 and TRBJ1-1 gives the full variable domain: EAGVTQFPSHSVIEKGQTVTLRCDPISGHDNLYWYRRVMGKEIKFLLHFVKESKQDESGMPNNRFLAERTGGTYSTLKVQPAELEDSGVYFCASSQRHSNTEAFFGQGTRLTVV.

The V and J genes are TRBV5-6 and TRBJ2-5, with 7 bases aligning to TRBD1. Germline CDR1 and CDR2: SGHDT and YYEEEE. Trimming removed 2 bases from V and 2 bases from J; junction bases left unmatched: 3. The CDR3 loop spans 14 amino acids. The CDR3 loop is CASSLGQVQETQYF. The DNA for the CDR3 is TGTGCCAGCAGCTTAGGACAGGTTCAAGAGACCCAGTACTTC.

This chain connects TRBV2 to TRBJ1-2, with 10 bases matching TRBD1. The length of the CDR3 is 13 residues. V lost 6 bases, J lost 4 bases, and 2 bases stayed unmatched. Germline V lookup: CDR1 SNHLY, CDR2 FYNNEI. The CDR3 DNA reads TGTGCCAGCAGGGGACAGGGGATCTATGGCTACACCTTC. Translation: CASRGQGIYGYTF.

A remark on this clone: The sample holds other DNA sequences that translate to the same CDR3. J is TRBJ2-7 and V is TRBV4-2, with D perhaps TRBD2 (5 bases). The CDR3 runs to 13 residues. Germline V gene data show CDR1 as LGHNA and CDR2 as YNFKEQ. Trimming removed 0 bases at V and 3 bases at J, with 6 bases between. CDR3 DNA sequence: TGTGCCAGCAGCCAAGAAGGAGGCTACGAGCAGTACTTC. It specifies CASSQEGGYEQYF.

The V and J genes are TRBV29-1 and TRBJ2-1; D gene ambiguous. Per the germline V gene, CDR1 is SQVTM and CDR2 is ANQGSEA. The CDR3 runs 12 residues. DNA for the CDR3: TGCAGTACGCGGAGAGCCTACAATGAGCAGTTCTTC. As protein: CSTRRAYNEQFF.

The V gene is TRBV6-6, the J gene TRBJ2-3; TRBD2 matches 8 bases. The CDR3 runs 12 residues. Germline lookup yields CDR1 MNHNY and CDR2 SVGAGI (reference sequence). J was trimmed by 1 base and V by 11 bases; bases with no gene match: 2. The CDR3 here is CASGGGTDTQYF. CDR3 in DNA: TGTGCCTCGGGGGGGGGCACAGATACGCAGTATTTT.

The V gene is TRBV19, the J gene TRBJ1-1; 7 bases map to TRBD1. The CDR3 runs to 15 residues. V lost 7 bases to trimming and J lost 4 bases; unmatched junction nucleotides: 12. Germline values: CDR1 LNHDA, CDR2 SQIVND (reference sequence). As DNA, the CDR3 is TGTGCCAGTACCCCTCTTGTCGACAGGGCCACTGAAGCTTTCTTT. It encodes CASTPLVDRATEAFF.

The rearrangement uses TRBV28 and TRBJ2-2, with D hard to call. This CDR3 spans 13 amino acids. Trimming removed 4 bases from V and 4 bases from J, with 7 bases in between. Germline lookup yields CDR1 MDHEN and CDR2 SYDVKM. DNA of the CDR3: TGTGCCAGCAGTTCGTGGGCCACCGGGGAGCTGTTTTTT. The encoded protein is CASSSWATGELFF. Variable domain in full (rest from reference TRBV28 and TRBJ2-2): DVKVTQSSRYLVKRTGEKVFLECVQDMDHENMFWYRQDPGLGLRLIYFSYDVKMKEKGDIPEGYSVSREKKERFSLILESASTNQTSMYLCASSSWATGELFFGEGSRLTVL.

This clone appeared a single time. CDR3 residues: CATSRDLGAGGLAGGGSSYEQYF. The CDR3 region has the DNA TGTGCCACCAGCAGAGATCTAGGCGCCGGGGGACTAGCGGGAGGAGGGAGCTCCTACGAGCAGTACTTC. This chain links TRBV15 with TRBJ2-7, with TRBD2 matching over 15 bases. CDR1 and CDR2 from the germline V gene are LNHNV and YYDKDF (reference sequence). This CDR3 spans 23 amino acids. With 0 bases clipped from V and 0 bases from J, the junction kept 18 bases outside the gene matches.

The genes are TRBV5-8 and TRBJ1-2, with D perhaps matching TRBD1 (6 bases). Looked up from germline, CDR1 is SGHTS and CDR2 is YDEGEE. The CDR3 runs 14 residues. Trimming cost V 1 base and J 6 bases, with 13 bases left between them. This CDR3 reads CASSLKQGLNGYTF. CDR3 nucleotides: TGTGCCAGCAGCTTGAAACAGGGCCTCAATGGCTACACCTTC.